This TCR beta chain was retrieved from a study of blood T cell repertoires in COVID-19. Study as a whole: From the United States, Italy and Spain came samples of acute and convalescent COVID-19.

Authors' data handling: Estimation of nucleated cell counts was performed using reference gene primer amplification. The protocol was immunoSEQ multiplex PCR, while the TCRdb copy is restricted to in-frame clones and leaves out a portion. V and J calls and clone size are those listed in that table; D and trimming were worked out from the DNA. The data show fewer than 250,000 clones, roughly nine tenths seen once. This clone came up once. This CDR3 has 14 amino acids. Germline loops: CDR1 MDHEN, CDR2 SYDVKM. V was pared by 3 bases and J by 2 bases, with 10 bases between. This chain uses TRBV28 with TRBJ1-1, with a possible D match to TRBD1 (6 bases). The receptor's source is a man aged 25-45 years with acute or convalescent COVID-19. Sequencing used peripheral blood. The CDR3 spells CASSFGGLNTEAFF. Written as DNA, the CDR3 is TGTGCCAGCAGTTTCGGGGGGCTCAACACTGAAGCTTTCTTT.